This TCR beta chain was sequenced for a study of PD-1 blockade in classical Hodgkin lymphoma. Assay: immunoSEQ multiplex PCR; the TCRdb copy retains only in-frame clones and omits some. The data contain some 95,000 clones, 90% of them singletons. V dropped 5 bases and J dropped 2 bases, with 16 bases sitting between them. The germline V gene encodes CDR1 KGHSH and CDR2 LQKENI. This CDR3 spans 15 amino acids. Time point denoted: cycle 4 day 1 (C4D1), after more than five weeks of nivolumab. Every one of the patients relapsed after autologous stem cell transplantation (brentuximab vedotin exposure was variable).

The rearrangement links TRBV18 to TRBJ2-7; the D is unclear. The material sequenced was peripheral blood mononuclear cells (PBMCs), taken before the fourth cycle of nivolumab. The clonotype was recovered from a human donor with classical Hodgkin lymphoma. This CDR3 reads CASSSDTQITYEQYF. The CDR3 DNA sequence: TGTGCCAGCTCATCTGACACCCAGATAACCTACGAGCAGTACTTC.